These 20 T cell receptor beta chains were sequenced from one sample in a study of T cell repertoires in cytomegalovirus infection. Using its own MiXCR run on the reads, TCRdb lists one record per CDR3 protein. There are roughly 990,000 distinct CDR3 sequences in the sample; 25% to 40% occur only once, and 13% lies in the top ten. Their specific antigens are unknown. Specimen: cultured CD8+ T cells from PBMCs, collected from culture after CMV antigen stimulation. The receptors stem from a human donor in good health (CMV status not recorded). Some clones in this sample may be carry-over from other donors' samples.

The genes are TRBV11-2 and TRBJ1-3; D unclear. The germline V gene encodes CDR1 SGHAT and CDR2 FQNNGV. V shed 5 bases and J shed 1 base, with 15 bases lying between them. The CDR3 has 16 amino acids. For the CDR3, the DNA is TGTGCCAGCAGCCCCACCGTCAGGCTTTCTGGAAACACCATATATTTT. It yields the protein CASSPTVRLSGNTIYF.

As regards this clonotype: A much bigger clone sits one base away, suggesting this may be a read error. This chain connects TRBV7-9 to TRBJ2-2; D might be TRBD1 (6 bases). The V gene's germline CDR1 is SEHNR and CDR2 FQNEAQ (reference sequence). The CDR3 has 15 residues. The CDR3 nucleotides read TGTGCCAGCAGCTTAGAAAGGACAGCTACCGGGGAGCTGCTTTTT. It translates to CASSLERTATGELLF.

This clonotype was counted a few times. This chain links TRBV2 with TRBJ1-1; maybe TRBD1 (6 bases). Germline V gene data show CDR1 as SNHLY and CDR2 as FYNNEI. The ends were cut back, 8 bases at V and 5 bases at J, with 18 bases in the middle. The CDR3 sequence is 14 residues long. The CDR3 region is CASARRGGVTEAFF. The CDR3 coding sequence is TGTGCCAGCGCCCGTAGGGGGGGCGTGACTGAAGCTTTCTTT.

The CDR3 here is CASSLSAGEVAYEQYF. For the CDR3, the DNA is TGTGCCAGCAGTTTATCGGCAGGGGAAGTCGCCTACGAGCAGTACTTC. The chain joins TRBV27 to TRBJ2-7; the D gene is possibly TRBD1 (6 bases). V lost 0 bases and J lost 2, with 14 bases in between. CDR3 length: 16 amino acids. Germline V gene data show CDR1 as MNHEY and CDR2 as SMNVEV (reference sequence).

The CDR3 DNA is TGTGCCAGCAGCCGTGGAAGTGACAGGGGAAAGGAGGGCTACACCTTC. Its translation is CASSRGSDRGKEGYTF. The chain is built from TRBV27 and TRBJ1-2; 8 bases align to TRBD1. V trimming: 6 bases; J trimming: 8 bases; junction bases outside the gene matches: 17. The V gene's germline CDR1 is MNHEY and CDR2 SMNVEV (reference sequence). There are 16 residues in the CDR3.

This chain links TRBV6-5 with TRBJ1-2, with no clear D. The length of the CDR3 is 14 residues. The V and J ends lost 2 bases and 0 bases respectively, with 7 bases between them. The germline gives CDR1 MNHEY, CDR2 SVGAGI. CDR3 loop: CASSYVPANYGYTF. The CDR3 DNA follows: TGTGCCAGCAGTTACGTGCCGGCTAACTATGGCTACACCTTC.

Comments on this clonotype: A much larger clone lies one base from this, so it may be a read error. V gene TRBV7-4 combines with J gene TRBJ2-7; TRBD2 matches 15 bases. This CDR3 has 16 residues. Germline V gene sequence: CDR1 SGHVT, CDR2 SQSDAQ. The CDR3 protein is CASSPPGLAGGYEQCV. The DNA of the CDR3 is TGTGCCAGCAGCCCCCCGGGACTAGCGGGGGGCTACGAGCAGTGCGTC.

A remark on this clonotype: A much larger clonotype is one base distant, so this may be a read error. V is TRBV7-6 and J is TRBJ2-3; D not certain. The germline V and J ends were trimmed by 5 bases and 3 bases, with 12 bases remaining between them. Germline V lookup: CDR1 SGHVS, CDR2 FNYEAQ. The CDR3 runs to 14 residues. The CDR3 reads CASSRDGRTDTQYF. The CDR3 nucleotides read TGTGCCAGCAGCCGAGATGGACGTACAGATACGCAGTATTTT. Variable domain in full (rest from reference TRBV7-6 and TRBJ2-3): GAGVSQSPRYKVTKRGQDVALRCDPISGHVSLYWYRQALGQGPEFLTYFNYEAQQDKSGLPNDRFSAERPEGSISTLTIQRTEQRDSAMYRCASSRDGRTDTQYFGPGTRLTVL.

This clonotype has only a few counts. The chain carries TRBV13 and TRBJ2-1; 7 nucleotides match TRBD1. Looked up from germline, CDR1 is PRHDT and CDR2 is FYEKMQ (reference sequence). Trimming at V came to 3 bases and at J to 4 bases, leaving 6 bases not matched to a gene. This CDR3 region has 15 residues. The CDR3 region has the DNA TGTGCCAGCAGCTTGTGGACAGGTGCTTACAATGAGCAGTTCTTC. As protein: CASSLWTGAYNEQFF.

As for this clonotype: A junction boundary mismatches the germline segment, possibly from a read error. V gene TRBV6-2 or TRBV6-3 combines with J gene TRBJ2-3; 7 bases agree with TRBD2. Germline CDR1 reads MNHEY; CDR2 reads SVGEGT. This CDR3 is 16 amino acids long. CDR3 sequence (DNA): TGTGCCAACAGTTACGTGTCTAGCGGACGCACAGATACGCAGTATTTT. Protein sequence: CANSYVSSGRTDTQYF.

The chain joins TRBV9 to TRBJ2-1, with 8 positions matching TRBD2. The V gene's germline CDR1 is SGDLS and CDR2 YYNGEE. This CDR3 is built from 15 residues. Trimming took 0 bases from V and 7 from J; bases not matched to a gene: 6. CDR3 in amino acids: CASSVEGQRGNEQFF. In nucleotides, the CDR3 is TGTGCCAGCAGCGTAGAGGGCCAGCGGGGGAATGAGCAGTTCTTC.

This clonotype has just a few counts. The V call is TRBV5-1, the J call TRBJ2-5; 8 nucleotides align to TRBD1. V was clipped by 7 bases and J by 3 bases; unmatched bases: 8. Germline CDR1 reads SGHRS; CDR2 reads YFSETQ. This CDR3 spans 14 amino acids. This chain's CDR3 is CASFSPGGKETQYF. The DNA of the CDR3 is TGCGCCAGCTTTAGCCCAGGGGGCAAAGAGACCCAGTACTTC.

This clonotype was observed at least ten times. The junction does not match germline at one end; this may be a read error. The V gene is TRBV7-6, the J gene TRBJ2-1; the D gene is possibly TRBD2 (6 bases). Germline V gene sequence: CDR1 SGHVS, CDR2 FNYEAQ. The CDR3 totals 17 residues. CDR3 in amino acids: CASSLALASEVYNEQFF. The CDR3 DNA is TGTGCCAGCAGCCTAGCCCTAGCTAGCGAAGTCTACAATGAGCAGTTCTTC.

The genes are TRBV18 and TRBJ1-2; D not certain. The germline V gene encodes CDR1 KGHSH and CDR2 LQKENI. The V end lost 3 bases, the J end lost 0 bases, and 17 bases lay between the germline ends. The CDR3 runs 17 residues. The CDR3 nucleotides are TGTGCCAGCTCACCGGAAAAGACCCTCAGCCCTAACTATGGCTACACCTTC. Its protein is CASSPEKTLSPNYGYTF. Variable domain in full (rest from reference TRBV18 and TRBJ1-2): NAGVMQNPRHLVRRRGQEARLRCSPMKGHSHVYWYRQLPEEGLKFMVYLQKENIIDESGMPKERFSAEFPKEGPSILRIQQVVRGDSAAYFCASSPEKTLSPNYGYTFGSGTRLTVV.

This clonotype was picked up a small number of times. The chain joins TRBV7-9 to TRBJ1-4; D gene uncertain. The ends were cut back, 3 bases at V and 6 bases at J, with 11 bases in the middle. This CDR3 is built from 14 residues. Per germline, CDR1 SEHNR and CDR2 FQNEAQ (reference sequence). CDR3 DNA sequence: TGTGCCAGCAGCTTCCTGGGTGCGGATGAAAAACTGTTTTTT. Its translation is CASSFLGADEKLFF.

The J gene is TRBJ2-1, the V gene TRBV7-3; 8 bases are shared with TRBD2. The CDR3 extends over 17 amino acids. Germline assignment: CDR1 SGHTA and CDR2 FQGTGA. V lost 2 bases to trimming and J lost 8 bases; unmatched junction nucleotides: 14. The CDR3 nucleotides are TGTGCCAGCAGCTTATCCGAAGCCGGGCGGGGGGACTATGAGCAGTTCTTC. Translating gives CASSLSEAGRGDYEQFF.

This clonotype was counted a few times. The V and J genes are TRBV2 and TRBJ2-5, with a weak D call TRBD2 (5 bases). Germline CDR1 is SNHLY and CDR2 is FYNNEI. V lost 5 bases, J lost 5 bases, and 12 bases lay in between. This CDR3 is 13 amino acids long. The CDR3 nucleotides read TGTGCCAGCAGTCTCGGGGTCGTGGAGACCCAGTACTTC. As protein: CASSLGVVETQYF.

This chain connects TRBV7-6 to TRBJ2-1, with 16 positions matching TRBD2. CDR1 and CDR2 (germline): SGHVS, FNYEAQ. The CDR3 contains 17 residues. Trimming cost V 2 bases and J 6 bases; bases outside gene matches: 4. The CDR3, as DNA: TGTGCCAGCAGCTTACGGGGACTAGCGGGGGGGCTCAATGAGCAGTTCTTC. As protein: CASSLRGLAGGLNEQFF.

The gene calls are TRBV7-8 and TRBJ2-2; D uncertain. The CDR3 totals 16 residues. Trimming removed 5 bases from V and 0 bases from J, with 13 bases in between. CDR1 is SGHVS, CDR2 FQNEAQ, per germline. The CDR3 loop is CASSTRRNANTGELFF. In DNA form, the CDR3 reads TGTGCCAGCAGCACACGACGAAATGCGAACACCGGGGAGCTGTTTTTT.

This rearrangement joins TRBV4-1 to TRBJ1-1; D gene uncertain. CDR3 length: 16 amino acids. Trimming stripped 0 bases from V and 4 bases from J, with 15 bases between. CDR1 and CDR2 (germline): MGHRA, YSYEKL. CDR3 sequence: CASSQEARNLGTEAFF. The CDR3, as DNA: TGCGCCAGCAGCCAAGAGGCCCGTAACCTTGGCACTGAAGCTTTCTTT.